The source of this TCR beta chain is a study of T cell responses to AZD1222 COVID-19 vaccine. Germline CDR1 is LGHDT and CDR2 is YNNKEL (reference sequence). The CDR3 runs 19 residues. Trimming took 0 bases from V and 2 from J; bases not matched to a gene: 5. Only in-frame clones appear in the TCRdb table, and some are missing; sequencing was by immunoSEQ multiplex PCR. The sample carries 200,000 to 250,000 clones, roughly 94% recorded once. The chain uses TRBV3-1 (or the pseudogene TRBV3-2) and TRBJ2-2; 14 bases are shared with TRBD2. The TCR comes from an adult who received the MenACWY meningococcal vaccine as a control. The material sequenced was peripheral blood, taken 28 days after the second dose of the MenACWY control vaccine. This CDR3 reads CASSQEGLAGALNTGELFF. The DNA for the CDR3 is TGTGCCAGCAGCCAAGAGGGACTAGCGGGGGCCCTTAACACCGGGGAGCTGTTTTTT.